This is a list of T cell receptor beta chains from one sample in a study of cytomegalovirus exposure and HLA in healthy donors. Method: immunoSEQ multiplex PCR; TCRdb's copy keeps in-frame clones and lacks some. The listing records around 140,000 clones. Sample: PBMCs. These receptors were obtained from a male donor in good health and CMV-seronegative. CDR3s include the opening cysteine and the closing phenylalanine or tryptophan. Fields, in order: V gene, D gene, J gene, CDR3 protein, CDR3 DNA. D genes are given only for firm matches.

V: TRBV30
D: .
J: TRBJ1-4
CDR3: CAWSAGDGEKLFF
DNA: TGTGCCTGGAGTGCGGGGGATGGGGAAAAACTGTTTTTT

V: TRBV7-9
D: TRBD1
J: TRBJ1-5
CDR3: CASSLGTGTGYQPQHF
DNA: TGTGCCAGCAGCCTGGGTACCGGGACAGGCTATCAGCCCCAGCATTTT

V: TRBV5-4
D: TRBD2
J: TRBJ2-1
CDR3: CASSSGPGLVNEQFF
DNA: TGTGCCAGCAGCTCCGGGCCGGGACTAGTAAATGAGCAGTTCTTC

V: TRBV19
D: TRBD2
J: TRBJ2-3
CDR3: CATHISGTSTDTQYF
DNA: TGTGCCACCCACATCAGCGGGACGAGCACAGATACGCAGTATTTT

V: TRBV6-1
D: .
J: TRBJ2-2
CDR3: CASSEASFTGELFF
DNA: TGTGCCAGCAGTGAAGCAAGCTTCACCGGGGAGCTGTTTTTT

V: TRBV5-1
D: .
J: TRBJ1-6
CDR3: CASSLGGVLGNSPLHF
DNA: TGCGCCAGCAGCTTGGGGGGGGTTCTCGGCAACTCACCCCTCCACTTT

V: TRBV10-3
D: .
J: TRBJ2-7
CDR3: CAISVPGVEQYF
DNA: TGTGCCATCAGTGTTCCCGGGGTCGAGCAGTACTTC

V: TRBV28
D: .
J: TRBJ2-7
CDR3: CASSTGTSFEEQYF
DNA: TGTGCCAGCAGTACAGGGACCTCCTTTGAGGAGCAGTACTTC

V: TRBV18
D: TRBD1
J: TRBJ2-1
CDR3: CASSPLTGDGEQFF
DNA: TGTGCCAGCTCACCGCTCACAGGGGACGGGGAGCAGTTCTTC

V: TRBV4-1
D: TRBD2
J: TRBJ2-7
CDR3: CASSQGGGSFGVYEQYF
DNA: TGCGCCAGCAGCCAAGGCGGGGGATCATTCGGGGTCTACGAGCAGTACTTC

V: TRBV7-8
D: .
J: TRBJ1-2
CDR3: CASSDSPLYGYTF
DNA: TGTGCCAGCAGCGACAGCCCATTGTATGGCTACACCTTC

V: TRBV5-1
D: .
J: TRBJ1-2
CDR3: CASSSARQEINYGYTF
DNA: TGCGCCAGCAGCTCCGCCCGACAGGAGATTAACTATGGCTACACCTTC

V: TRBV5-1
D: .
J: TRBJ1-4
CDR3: CASSPQGEKLFF
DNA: TGCGCCAGCAGCCCTCAGGGGGAAAAACTGTTTTTT

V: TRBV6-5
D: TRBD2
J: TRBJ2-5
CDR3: CASRDRGGKETQYF
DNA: TGTGCCAGCCGCGATAGGGGAGGGAAGGAGACCCAGTACTTC

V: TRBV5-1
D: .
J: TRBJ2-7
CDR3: CASSWSGTGSYEQYF
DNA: TGCGCCAGCAGCTGGTCCGGGACTGGATCCTACGAGCAGTACTTC

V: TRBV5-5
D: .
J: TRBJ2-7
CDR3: CASSLQEGRPYEQYF
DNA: TGTGCCAGCAGCCTCCAGGAGGGTCGGCCCTACGAGCAGTACTTC

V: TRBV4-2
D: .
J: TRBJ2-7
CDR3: CASSQGIGGAWYEQYF
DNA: TGTGCCAGCAGCCAAGGGATAGGGGGGGCCTGGTACGAGCAGTACTTC

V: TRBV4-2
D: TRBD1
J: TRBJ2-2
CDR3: CASSLLQGDTGELFF
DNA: TGTGCCAGCAGCCTCCTTCAGGGGGACACCGGGGAGCTGTTTTTT

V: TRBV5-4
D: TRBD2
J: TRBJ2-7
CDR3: CASSLDGSGSSYEQYF
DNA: TGTGCCAGCAGCTTGGATGGTAGCGGGAGCTCCTACGAGCAGTACTTC

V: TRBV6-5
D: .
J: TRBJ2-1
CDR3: CASSWARSYNEQFF
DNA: TGTGCCAGCAGTTGGGCCAGATCCTACAATGAGCAGTTCTTC

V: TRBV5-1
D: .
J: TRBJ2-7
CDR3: CASSGRDWGGEQYF
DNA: TGCGCCAGCAGCGGTCGGGACTGGGGAGGCGAGCAGTACTTC

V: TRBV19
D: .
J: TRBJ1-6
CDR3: CASSIAHGGGNRNSPLHF
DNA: TGTGCCAGTAGTATAGCACACGGGGGAGGGAACAGGAATTCACCCCTCCACTTT

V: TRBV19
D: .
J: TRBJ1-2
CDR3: CASSTGNSGYTF
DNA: TGTGCCAGTAGTACAGGGAATTCAGGCTACACCTTC

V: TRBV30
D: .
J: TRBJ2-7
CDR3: CAWSIPSGLGYEQYF
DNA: TGTGCCTGGAGTATCCCTTCGGGACTGGGCTACGAGCAGTACTTC

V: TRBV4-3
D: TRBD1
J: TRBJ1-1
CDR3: CASSLERGHTEAFF
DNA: TGCGCCAGCAGCCTGGAGAGGGGGCACACTGAAGCTTTCTTT

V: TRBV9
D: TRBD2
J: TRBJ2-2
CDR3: CASSLSGRGNTGELFF
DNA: TGTGCCAGCAGTCTTAGCGGGAGGGGCAACACCGGGGAGCTGTTTTTT

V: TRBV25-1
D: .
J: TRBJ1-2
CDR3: CASSESHRDNGYTF
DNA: TGTGCCAGCAGTGAATCCCACAGGGATAATGGCTACACCTTC

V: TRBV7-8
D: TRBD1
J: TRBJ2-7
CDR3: CASSLRDRGPYEQYF
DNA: TGTGCCAGCAGCCTCCGGGACAGGGGCCCCTACGAGCAGTACTTC

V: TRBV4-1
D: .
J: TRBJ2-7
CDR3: CASSLRELEYEQYF
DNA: TGCGCCAGCAGCCTACGAGAACTGGAGTACGAGCAGTACTTC

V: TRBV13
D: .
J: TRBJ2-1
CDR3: CASSLRSTYNEQFF
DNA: TGTGCCAGCAGCTTACGCTCTACCTACAATGAGCAGTTCTTC

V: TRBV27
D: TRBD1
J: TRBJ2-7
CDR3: CASSRTGVEQYF
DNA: TGTGCCAGCAGTCGAACAGGGGTCGAGCAGTACTTC

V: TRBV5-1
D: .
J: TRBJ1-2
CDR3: CASSHGGTLRGYTF
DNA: TGCGCCAGCAGCCACGGGGGGACGTTGCGTGGCTACACCTTC

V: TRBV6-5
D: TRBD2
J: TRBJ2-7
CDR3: CASSRTRYEQYF
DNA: TGTGCCAGCAGTCGGACTAGGTATGAGCAGTACTTC

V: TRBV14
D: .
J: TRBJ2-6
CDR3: CASSQPGFSGANVLTF
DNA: TGTGCCAGCAGCCAACCAGGATTCTCTGGGGCCAACGTCCTGACTTTC

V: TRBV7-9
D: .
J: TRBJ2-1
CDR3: CASSLGQYNEQFF
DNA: TGTGCCAGCAGCTTAGGACAGTACAATGAGCAGTTCTTC

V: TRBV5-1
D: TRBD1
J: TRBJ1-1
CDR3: CASSWTGDVVTEAFF
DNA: TGCGCCAGCAGCTGGACAGGGGATGTTGTCACTGAAGCTTTCTTT

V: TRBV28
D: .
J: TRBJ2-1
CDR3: CASNGVVEQFF
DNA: TGTGCCAGCAACGGGGTGGTTGAGCAGTTCTTC

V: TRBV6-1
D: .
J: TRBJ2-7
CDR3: CASSEALWQVHEQYF
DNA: TGTGCCAGCAGTGAAGCGTTGTGGCAGGTTCACGAGCAGTACTTC

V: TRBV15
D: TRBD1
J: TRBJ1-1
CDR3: CATSRDRDRKAFF
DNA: TGTGCCACCAGCAGAGATCGGGACAGGAAGGCTTTCTTT

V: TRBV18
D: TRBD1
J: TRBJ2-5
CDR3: CASSQLGQGGPQETQYF
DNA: TGTGCCAGCTCACAACTTGGACAGGGAGGACCTCAAGAGACCCAGTACTTC

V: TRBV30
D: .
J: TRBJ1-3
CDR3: CAGGADSGNTIYF
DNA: TGTGCCGGAGGCGCCGACTCTGGAAACACCATATATTTT

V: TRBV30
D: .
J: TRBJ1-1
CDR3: CAWSRVGFSEAFF
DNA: TGTGCCTGGAGTCGGGTCGGGTTCTCTGAAGCTTTCTTT